The clone carrying this T cell receptor (beta chain) appeared once. Antigen specificity is unknown. Sequenced by immunoSEQ multiplex PCR; TCRdb stores in-frame clones only, minus some. The profile covers approximately 980,000 clones, with about three quarters appearing a single time and approximately 1.5% taken by the ten largest. The source of the sample is a study of shared clonotypes between healthy human individuals. Study summary: The study drew on two women and a few men aged 18 to 49 as donors. Per donor, CD8 memory used one plate, CD8 naive used two, CD4 memory used three and CD4 naive used three.

It was into CD45RA+ naive and CD45RA-negative memory subsets that the CD4+ cells were split. CDR3 length: 14 amino acids. With 2 bases removed from V and 5 bases from J, the gap between germline ends came to 12 bases. Germline loops: CDR1 SGHNT, CDR2 YENEEA. Findings of the study overall: Larger richness was generally estimated for naive than memory subsets.

This chain joins TRBV11-3 and TRBJ2-5; D is ambiguous. The receptor was isolated from a man younger than 35 in good health. Sequencing was done on a sample of memory CD4+ T cells sorted from blood. The subset here: CD45RA-negative fraction. The CDR3 sequence is CASSLPDAHETQYF. In nucleotides, the CDR3 is TGTGCCAGCAGCTTACCAGACGCCCACGAGACCCAGTACTTC. Looking up the rest from reference TRBV11-3 and TRBJ2-5 gives the full variable domain: EAGVVQSPRYKIIEKKQPVAFWCNPISGHNTLYWYLQNLGQGPELLIRYENEEAVDDSQLPKDRFSAERLKGVDSTLKIQPAELGDSAVYLCASSLPDAHETQYFGPGTRLLVL.